This entry lists 3 T cell receptor beta chains sequenced from one sample in a study of control samples from healthy donors and cancer patients (dated by TCRdb to between 2020 and 2021). The library was obtained by the immunoSEQ multiplex PCR assay. What TCRdb holds here is the immuneACCESS table cut down to in-frame rearrangements. Part of the clones is not present; checked against another copy, under half of the missing clones reflect an unresolved V gene, and the others are unexplained. The sample yields about 150,000 clones; about 90% were counted once. The ten top clones hold 0.68% of the sample. Sequencing input: blood. The origin of the receptors is a woman between 25 and 40 years old in good health.

The rearrangement joins TRBV7-9 to TRBJ2-2, with D possibly TRBD1 on 5 matching bases. V lost 9 bases to trimming and J lost 1 base, with 9 bases between them. CDR1 SEHNR and CDR2 FQNEAQ come from the germline V gene (reference sequence). CDR3 length: 13 amino acids. CDR3 nucleotides: TGTGCCAGTACCCAGGGGAACACCGGGGAGCTGTTTTTT. Translation: CASTQGNTGELFF.

V is TRBV6-5 and J is TRBJ2-2; D uncertain. Trimming removed 6 bases from V and 3 bases from J, with 14 bases in between. Germline values: CDR1 MNHEY, CDR2 SVGAGI. This CDR3 is 15 amino acids long. The DNA of the CDR3 is TGTGCCAGCAGCCTATCGACCAGACACACCGGGGAGCTGTTTTTT. Protein: CASSLSTRHTGELFF.

V is TRBV28 and J is TRBJ2-7, with 7 bases aligning to TRBD2. The germline V gene encodes CDR1 MDHEN and CDR2 SYDVKM. Trimming at V came to 6 bases and at J to 6 bases, leaving 14 bases not matched to a gene. The CDR3 length is 15 residues. The CDR3 bases are TGTGCCAGCAGCCTAACATCCGCGGGAGTTTCCGAGCAGTACTTC. Translation: CASSLTSAGVSEQYF.